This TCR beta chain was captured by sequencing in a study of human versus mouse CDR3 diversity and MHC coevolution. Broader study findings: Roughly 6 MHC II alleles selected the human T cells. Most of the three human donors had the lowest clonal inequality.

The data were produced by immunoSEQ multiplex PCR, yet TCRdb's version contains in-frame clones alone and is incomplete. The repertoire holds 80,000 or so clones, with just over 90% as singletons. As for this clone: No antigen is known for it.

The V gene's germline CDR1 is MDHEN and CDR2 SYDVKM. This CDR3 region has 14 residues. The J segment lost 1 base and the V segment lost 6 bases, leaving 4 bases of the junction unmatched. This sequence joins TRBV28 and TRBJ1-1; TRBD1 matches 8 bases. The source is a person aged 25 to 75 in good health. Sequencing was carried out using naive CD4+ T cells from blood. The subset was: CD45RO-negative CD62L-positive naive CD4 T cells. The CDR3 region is CASRDGTGNTEAFF. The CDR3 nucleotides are TGTGCCAGCAGAGACGGGACAGGGAACACTGAAGCTTTCTTT.